This T cell receptor (beta chain) was captured in a study of cytomegalovirus exposure and HLA in healthy donors. Study summary: About 85 million unique TCRs from HLA-typed donors were held in an early release of data.

The germline gives CDR1 MDHEN, CDR2 SYDVKM. V gave up 10 bases and J gave up 5 bases, with 21 bases separating them. The CDR3 is 15 amino acids. The PCR employed 60 Vbeta primers together with 13 Jbeta primers. Only in-frame clones appear in the TCRdb table, and some are missing; sequencing was by immunoSEQ multiplex PCR. The sample shows over 100,000 clones, about 80% of them seen only once. This donor's file did not include a recorded CMV serostatus. The J gene is TRBJ2-1, the V gene TRBV28; D possibly corresponds to TRBD2 (7 bases). The sequence was collected from a human donor in good health. Material for sequencing was PBMCs. CDR3 in DNA: TGTGCCATCACTCCTGAAGGGGGGGGGCACAATGAGCAGTTCTTC. As protein: CAITPEGGGHNEQFF.